Below are 5 T cell receptor beta chains sequenced from a single sample in a study of stem cell transplantation in POMP-related autoinflammatory disease. Only in-frame clones appear in the TCRdb table, and some are missing; sequencing was by immunoSEQ multiplex PCR. This sample yields around 26,000 clones, of which 80% to 85% are seen a single time; less than 3% belongs to the top ten. The sequencing used CD4+ T cells from PBMCs, collected before stem cell transplantation. Receptors originate from a human donor with POMP-related autoinflammation and immune dysregulation (PRAID).

The V call is TRBV5-1, the J call TRBJ1-1; D may be TRBD1 (6 bases). Trimming cost V 0 bases and J 3 bases, with 9 bases left between them. The CDR3 extends over 14 amino acids. The germline gives CDR1 SGHRS, CDR2 YFSETQ. The CDR3 loop reads CASSLAEGDTEAFF. The DNA of the CDR3 is TGCGCCAGCAGCTTGGCGGAGGGGGACACTGAAGCTTTCTTT.

The rearrangement joins TRBV11-2 to TRBJ2-1; 10 positions match TRBD2. Germline V gene data show CDR1 as SGHAT and CDR2 as FQNNGV. The CDR3 extends over 17 amino acids. Trimming cost V 5 bases and J 4 bases; bases outside gene matches: 11. The CDR3 region is CASSVSTTSGAYNEQFF. CDR3 coding DNA: TGTGCCAGCAGCGTTTCAACAACTAGCGGGGCTTACAATGAGCAGTTCTTC. Filled out from reference TRBV11-2 and TRBJ2-1, the complete variable domain reads EAGVAQSPRYKIIEKRQSVAFWCNPISGHATLYWYQQILGQGPKLLIQFQNNGVVDDSQLPKDRFSAERLKGVDSTLKIQPAKLEDSAVYLCASSVSTTSGAYNEQFFGPGTRLTVL.

CDR3 sequence: CASSPGTSYNEQFF. The CDR3 region has the DNA TGTGCCAGCAGCCCCGGGACTAGCTATAATGAGCAGTTCTTC. The chain links TRBV11-2 to TRBJ2-1, with 9 positions matching TRBD2. The junction had 6 bases not matched to a gene; V was cut back by 5 bases and J by 7 bases. This CDR3 spans 14 amino acids. Germline assignment: CDR1 SGHAT and CDR2 FQNNGV.

The chain recombines TRBV19 with TRBJ2-7, with 8 positions matching TRBD1. The CDR3 sequence is 14 residues long. Losses at the gene ends were 5 bases for V and 2 bases for J; bases not matched to a gene: 5. Germline values: CDR1 LNHDA, CDR2 SQIVND (reference sequence). CDR3 sequence reads: CASSVGQGPYEQYF. The DNA for the CDR3 is TGTGCCAGTAGTGTTGGACAGGGCCCCTACGAGCAGTACTTC.

This clone has only a few counts. The rearrangement joins TRBV15 to TRBJ1-5, with a possible D match to TRBD1 (5 bases). V was trimmed by 1 base and J by 10 bases, leaving 11 bases between them. This CDR3 comprises 13 residues. In germline, CDR1 is LNHNV, CDR2 YYDKDF (reference sequence). The CDR3 spells CATSRAGGVPQHF. CDR3 DNA: TGTGCCACCAGCAGAGCTGGGGGAGTTCCCCAGCATTTT.